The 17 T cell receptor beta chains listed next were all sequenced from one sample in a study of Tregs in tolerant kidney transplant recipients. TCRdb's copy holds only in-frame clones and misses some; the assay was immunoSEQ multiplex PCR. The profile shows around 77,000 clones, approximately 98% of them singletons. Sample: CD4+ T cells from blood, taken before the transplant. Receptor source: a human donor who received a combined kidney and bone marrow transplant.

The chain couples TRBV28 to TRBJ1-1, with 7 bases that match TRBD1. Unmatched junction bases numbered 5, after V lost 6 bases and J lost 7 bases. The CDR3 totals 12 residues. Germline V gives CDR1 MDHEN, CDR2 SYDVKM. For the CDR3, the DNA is TGTGCCAGCAGGACCCAGGGGGTTGAAGCTTTCTTT. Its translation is CASRTQGVEAFF.

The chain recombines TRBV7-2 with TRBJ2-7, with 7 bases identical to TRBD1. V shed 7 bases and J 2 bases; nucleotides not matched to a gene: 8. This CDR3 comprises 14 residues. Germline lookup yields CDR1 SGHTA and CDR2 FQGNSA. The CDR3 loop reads CASTLGQSPYEQYF. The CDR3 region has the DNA TGTGCCAGCACCCTGGGACAGTCCCCCTACGAGCAGTACTTC. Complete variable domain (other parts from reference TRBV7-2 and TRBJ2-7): GAGVSQSPSNKVTEKGKDVELRCDPISGHTALYWYRQSLGQGLEFLIYFQGNSAPDKSGLPSDRFSAERTGGSVSTLTIQRTQQEDSAVYLCASTLGQSPYEQYFGPGTRLTVT.

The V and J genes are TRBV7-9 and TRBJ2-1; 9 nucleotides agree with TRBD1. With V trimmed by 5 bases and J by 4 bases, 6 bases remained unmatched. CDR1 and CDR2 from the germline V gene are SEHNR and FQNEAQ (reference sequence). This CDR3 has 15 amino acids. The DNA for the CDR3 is TGTGCCAGCAGCCGGGGGACAGGGACATACAATGAGCAGTTCTTC. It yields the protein CASSRGTGTYNEQFF.

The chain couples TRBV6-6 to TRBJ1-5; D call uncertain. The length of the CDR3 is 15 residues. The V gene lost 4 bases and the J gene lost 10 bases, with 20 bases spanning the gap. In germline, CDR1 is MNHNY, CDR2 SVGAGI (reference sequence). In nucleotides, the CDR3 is TGTGCCAGCAGTTCACAGCAACCAGCAATCAGCCCCCAGCATTTT. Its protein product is CASSSQQPAISPQHF.

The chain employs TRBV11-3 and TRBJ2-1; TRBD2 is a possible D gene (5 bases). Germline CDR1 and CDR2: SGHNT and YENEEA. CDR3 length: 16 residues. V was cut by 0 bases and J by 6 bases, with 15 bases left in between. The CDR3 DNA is TGTGCCAGCAGCTTAGATCATGGTGAGGGTAGCAATGAGCAGTTCTTC. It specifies CASSLDHGEGSNEQFF.

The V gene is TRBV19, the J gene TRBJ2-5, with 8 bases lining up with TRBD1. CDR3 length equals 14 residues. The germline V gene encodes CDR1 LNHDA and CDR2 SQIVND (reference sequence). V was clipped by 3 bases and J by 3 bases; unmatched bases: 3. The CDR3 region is CASSMRQGKETQYF. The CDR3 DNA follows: TGTGCCAGTAGTATGCGACAGGGGAAAGAGACCCAGTACTTC.

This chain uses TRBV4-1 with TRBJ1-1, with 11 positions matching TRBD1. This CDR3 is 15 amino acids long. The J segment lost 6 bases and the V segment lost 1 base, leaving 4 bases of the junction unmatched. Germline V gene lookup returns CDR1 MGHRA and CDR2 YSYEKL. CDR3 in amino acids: CASSQGDRGYSEAFF. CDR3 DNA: TGCGCCAGCAGCCAAGGGGACAGGGGGTACTCTGAAGCTTTCTTT.

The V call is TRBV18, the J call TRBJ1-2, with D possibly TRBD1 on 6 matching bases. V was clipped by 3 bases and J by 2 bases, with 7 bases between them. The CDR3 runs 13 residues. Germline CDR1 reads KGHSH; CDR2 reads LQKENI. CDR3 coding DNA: TGTGCCAGCTCACCTGGACAGAACTATGGCTACACCTTC. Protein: CASSPGQNYGYTF.

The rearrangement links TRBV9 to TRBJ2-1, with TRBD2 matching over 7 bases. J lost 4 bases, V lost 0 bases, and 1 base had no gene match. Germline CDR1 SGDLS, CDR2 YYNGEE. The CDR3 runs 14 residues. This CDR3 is CASSVEGGYNEQFF. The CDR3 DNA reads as TGTGCCAGCAGCGTAGAGGGAGGGTACAATGAGCAGTTCTTC.

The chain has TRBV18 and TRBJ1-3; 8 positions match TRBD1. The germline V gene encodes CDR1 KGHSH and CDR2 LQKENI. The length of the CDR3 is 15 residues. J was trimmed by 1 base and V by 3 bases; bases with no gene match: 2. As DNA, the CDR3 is TGTGCCAGCTCACCTACAGGGGGATCTGGAAACACCATATATTTT. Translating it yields CASSPTGGSGNTIYF.

The CDR3 sequence: CASSLALGQGNEKLFF. For the CDR3, the DNA is TGTGCCAGCAGCTTAGCGCTAGGACAGGGAAATGAAAAACTGTTTTTT. V gene TRBV7-9 combines with J gene TRBJ1-4; 8 bases are shared with TRBD1. CDR1 is SEHNR and CDR2 is FQNEAQ in the germline V gene (reference sequence). CDR3 length: 16 residues. The V gene end was trimmed by 0 bases and the J gene end by 5 bases; junction bases not matched to a gene: 5.

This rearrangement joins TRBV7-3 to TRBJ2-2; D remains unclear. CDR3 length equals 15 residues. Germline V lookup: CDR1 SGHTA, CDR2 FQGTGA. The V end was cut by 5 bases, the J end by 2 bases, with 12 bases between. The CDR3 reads CASSLFGLNTGELFF. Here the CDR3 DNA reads TGTGCCAGCAGCCTATTTGGGCTTAACACCGGGGAGCTGTTTTTT.

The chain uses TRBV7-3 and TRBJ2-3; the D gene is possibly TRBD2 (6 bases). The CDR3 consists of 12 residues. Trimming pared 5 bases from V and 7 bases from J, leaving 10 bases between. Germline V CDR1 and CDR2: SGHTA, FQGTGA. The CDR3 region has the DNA TGTGCCAGCAGCCGGGACTCCCATACGCAGTATTTT. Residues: CASSRDSHTQYF.

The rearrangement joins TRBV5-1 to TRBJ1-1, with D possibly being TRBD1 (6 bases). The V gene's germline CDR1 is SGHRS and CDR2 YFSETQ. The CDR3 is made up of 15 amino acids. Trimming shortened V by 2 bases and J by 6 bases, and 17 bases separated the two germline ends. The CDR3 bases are TGCGCCAGCAGCTTCCATACAGGGTTTGAGGCTGAAGCTTTCTTT. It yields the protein CASSFHTGFEAEAFF.

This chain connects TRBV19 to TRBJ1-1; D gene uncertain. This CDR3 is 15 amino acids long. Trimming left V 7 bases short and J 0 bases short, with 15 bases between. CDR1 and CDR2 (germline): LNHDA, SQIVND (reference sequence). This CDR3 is CASNRREGMNTEAFF. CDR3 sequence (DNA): TGTGCCAGTAACCGACGTGAGGGAATGAACACTGAAGCTTTCTTT.

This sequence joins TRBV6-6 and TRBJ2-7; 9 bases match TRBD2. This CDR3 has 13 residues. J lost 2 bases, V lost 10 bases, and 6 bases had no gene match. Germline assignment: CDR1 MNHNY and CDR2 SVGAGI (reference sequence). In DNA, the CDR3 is TGTGCCACCAGGGGACTAGCCACCTACGAGCAGTACTTC. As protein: CATRGLATYEQYF.

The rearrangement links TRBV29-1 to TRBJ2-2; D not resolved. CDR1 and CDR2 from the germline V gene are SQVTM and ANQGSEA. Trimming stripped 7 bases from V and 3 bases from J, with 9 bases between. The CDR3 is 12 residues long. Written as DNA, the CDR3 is TGCAGCGGCGGCGGTGACACCGGGGAGCTGTTTTTT. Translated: CSGGGDTGELFF.